This record looks at one T cell receptor (beta chain) sequence and its context. The data were obtained in a study of blood T cell repertoires in COVID-19. Clones were sequenced by immunoSEQ multiplex PCR, and TCRdb holds only the in-frame ones, with some missing. The sample holds 150,000 to 200,000 clones; around 85% are singletons and the top ten take around 6%. The CDR3 consists of 13 residues. The V and J ends lost 5 bases and 2 bases respectively, with 7 bases between them. From germline, CDR1 is SGHVS and CDR2 FQNEAQ. The sample comprised PBMCs or T cells enriched from blood (not recorded which). The TCR originated in a woman between 35 and 50 years old with acute COVID-19. The J gene is TRBJ1-5, the V gene TRBV7-8; D uncertain. CDR3 DNA: TGTGCCAGCAGCGGCAGTGGCAATCAGCCCCAGCATTTT. This sequence encodes CASSGSGNQPQHF.